The clone carrying this T cell receptor (beta chain) has a handful of counts. This entry is derived from a study of radiation and T cells in renal cell carcinoma. Described treatment: treatment-naive control, cytoreductive nephrectomy. Profiling relied on immunoSEQ multiplex PCR, and the TCRdb table lists in-frame clones only, not all of them. Here the sample spans about 10,000 clones, more than 55% being singletons. This material consisted of tumor tissue, taken from a patient whose treatment was nephrectomy without radiotherapy. The receptor comes from a man aged 35-49 years with renal cell carcinoma.

The DNA for the CDR3 is TGCAGCGTTGAGGGGACAGGGCAGGAGACCCAGTACTTC. It translates to CSVEGTGQETQYF. This sequence joins TRBV29-1 and TRBJ2-5; 9 bases are a match to TRBD1. In germline, CDR1 is SQVTM, CDR2 ANQGSEA. V was pared by 3 bases and J by 5 bases, with 4 bases of the junction left unmatched. This CDR3 contains 13 residues. Full variable domain (outside the CDR3, taken from reference TRBV29-1 and TRBJ2-5): SAVISQKPSRDICQRGTSLTIQCQVDSQVTMMFWYRQQPGQSLTLIATANQGSEATYESGFVIDKFPISRPNLTFSTLTVSNMSPEDSSIYLCSVEGTGQETQYFGPGTRLLVL.